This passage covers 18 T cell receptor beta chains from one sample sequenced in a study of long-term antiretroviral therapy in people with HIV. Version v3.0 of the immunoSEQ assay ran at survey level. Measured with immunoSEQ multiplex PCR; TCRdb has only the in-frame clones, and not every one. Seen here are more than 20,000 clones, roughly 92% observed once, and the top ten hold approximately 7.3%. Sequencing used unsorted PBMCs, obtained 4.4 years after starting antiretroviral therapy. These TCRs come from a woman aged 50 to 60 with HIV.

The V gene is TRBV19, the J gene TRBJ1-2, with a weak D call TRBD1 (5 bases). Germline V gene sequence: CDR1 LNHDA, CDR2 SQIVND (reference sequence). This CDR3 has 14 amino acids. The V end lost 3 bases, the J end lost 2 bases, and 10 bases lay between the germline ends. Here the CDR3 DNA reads TGTGCCAGTAGTATGGAGACAGCAAACTATGGCTACACCTTC. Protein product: CASSMETANYGYTF.

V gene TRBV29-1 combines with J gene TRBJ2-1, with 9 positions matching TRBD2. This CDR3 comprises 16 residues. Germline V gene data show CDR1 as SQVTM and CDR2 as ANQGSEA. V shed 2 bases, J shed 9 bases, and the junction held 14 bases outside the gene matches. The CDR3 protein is CSVESPAGGFGGEQFF. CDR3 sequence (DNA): TGCAGCGTTGAATCCCCAGCGGGGGGCTTCGGTGGTGAGCAGTTCTTC.

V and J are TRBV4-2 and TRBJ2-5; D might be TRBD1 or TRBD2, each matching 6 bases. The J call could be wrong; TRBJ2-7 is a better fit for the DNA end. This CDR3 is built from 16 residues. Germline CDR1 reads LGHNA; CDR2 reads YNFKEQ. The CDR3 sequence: CASSQDRNGGGSEQYF. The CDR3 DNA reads TGTGCCAGCAGCCAAGATCGGAACGGGGGCGGATCCGAGCAGTACTTC.

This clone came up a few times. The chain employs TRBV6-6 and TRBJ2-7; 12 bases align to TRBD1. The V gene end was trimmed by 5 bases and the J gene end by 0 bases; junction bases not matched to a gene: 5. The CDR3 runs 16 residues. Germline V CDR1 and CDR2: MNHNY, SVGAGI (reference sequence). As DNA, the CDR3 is TGTGCCAGCAGTGGGACAGGGGGCAGGAGCTCCTACGAGCAGTACTTC. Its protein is CASSGTGGRSSYEQYF.

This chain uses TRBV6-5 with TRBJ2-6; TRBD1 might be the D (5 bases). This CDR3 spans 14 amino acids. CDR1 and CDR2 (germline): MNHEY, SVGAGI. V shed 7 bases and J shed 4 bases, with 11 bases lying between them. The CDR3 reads CASNQGSGANVLTF. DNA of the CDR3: TGTGCCAGCAATCAGGGCTCGGGGGCCAACGTCCTGACTTTC.

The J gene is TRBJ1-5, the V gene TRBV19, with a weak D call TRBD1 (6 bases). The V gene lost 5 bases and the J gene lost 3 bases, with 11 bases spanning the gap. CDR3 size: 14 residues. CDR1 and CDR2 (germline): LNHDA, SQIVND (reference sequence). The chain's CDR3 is CASSDRDTNQPQHF. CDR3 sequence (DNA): TGTGCCAGTAGTGACCGGGACACCAATCAGCCCCAGCATTTT.

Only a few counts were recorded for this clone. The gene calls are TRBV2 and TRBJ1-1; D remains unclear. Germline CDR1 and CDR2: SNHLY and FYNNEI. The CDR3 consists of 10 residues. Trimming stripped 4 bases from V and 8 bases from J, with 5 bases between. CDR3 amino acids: CASSVIEAFF. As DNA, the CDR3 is TGTGCCAGCAGTGTCATAGAAGCTTTCTTT.

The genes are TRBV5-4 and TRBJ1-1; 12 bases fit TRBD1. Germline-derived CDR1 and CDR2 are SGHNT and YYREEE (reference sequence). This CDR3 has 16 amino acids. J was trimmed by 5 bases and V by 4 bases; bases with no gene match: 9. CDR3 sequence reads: CASSRSGQGADTEAFF. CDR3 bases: TGTGCCAGCAGCCGCTCGGGACAGGGGGCGGATACTGAAGCTTTCTTT.

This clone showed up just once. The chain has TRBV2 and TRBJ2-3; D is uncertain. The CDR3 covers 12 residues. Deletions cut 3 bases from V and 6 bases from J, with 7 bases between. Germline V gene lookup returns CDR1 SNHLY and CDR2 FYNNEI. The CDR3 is CASSDLGDTQYF. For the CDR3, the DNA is TGTGCCAGCAGTGACTTAGGGGATACGCAGTATTTT.

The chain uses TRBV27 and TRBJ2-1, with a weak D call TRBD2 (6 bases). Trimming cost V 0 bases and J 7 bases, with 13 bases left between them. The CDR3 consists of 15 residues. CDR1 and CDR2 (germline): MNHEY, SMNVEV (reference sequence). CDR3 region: CASSLSTGVGNEQFF. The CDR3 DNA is TGTGCCAGCAGTTTATCGACGGGGGTCGGGAATGAGCAGTTCTTC.

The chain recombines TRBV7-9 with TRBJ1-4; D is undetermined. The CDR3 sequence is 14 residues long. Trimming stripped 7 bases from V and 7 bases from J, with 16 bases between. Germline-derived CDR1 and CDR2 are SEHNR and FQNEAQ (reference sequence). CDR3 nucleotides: TGTGCCAGCACACAATTAGGGTTGGGTGAAAAACTGTTTTTT. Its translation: CASTQLGLGEKLFF.

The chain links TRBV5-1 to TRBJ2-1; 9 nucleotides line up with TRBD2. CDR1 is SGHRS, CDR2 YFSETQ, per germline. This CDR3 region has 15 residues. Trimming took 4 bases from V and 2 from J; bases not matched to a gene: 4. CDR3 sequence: CASSPTSGTYNEQFF. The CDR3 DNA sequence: TGCGCCAGCAGCCCGACTAGCGGCACCTACAATGAGCAGTTCTTC. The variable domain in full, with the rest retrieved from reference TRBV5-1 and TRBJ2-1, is KAGVTQTPRYLIKTRGQQVTLSCSPISGHRSVSWYQQTPGQGLQFLFEYFSETQRNKGNFPGRFSGRQFSNSRSEMNVSTLELGDSALYLCASSPTSGTYNEQFFGPGTRLTVL.

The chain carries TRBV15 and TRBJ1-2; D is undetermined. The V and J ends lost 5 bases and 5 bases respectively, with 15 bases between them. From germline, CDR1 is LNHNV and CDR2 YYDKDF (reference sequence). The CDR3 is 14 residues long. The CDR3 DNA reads TGTGCCACCAGCCAGGACTCCGGAGGGTATGGCTACACCTTC. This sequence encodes CATSQDSGGYGYTF.

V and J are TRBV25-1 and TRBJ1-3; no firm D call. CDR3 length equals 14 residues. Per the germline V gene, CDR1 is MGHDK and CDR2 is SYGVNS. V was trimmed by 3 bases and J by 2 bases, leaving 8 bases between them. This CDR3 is CASSDGGAGNTIYF. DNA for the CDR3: TGTGCCAGCAGTGATGGCGGGGCTGGAAACACCATATATTTT.

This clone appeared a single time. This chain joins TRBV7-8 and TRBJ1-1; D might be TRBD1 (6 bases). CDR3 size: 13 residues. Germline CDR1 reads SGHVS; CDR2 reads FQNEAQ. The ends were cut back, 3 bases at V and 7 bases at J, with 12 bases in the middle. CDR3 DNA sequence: TGTGCCAGCAGCTTGGACCAGGGGAGTGAAGCTTTCTTT. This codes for CASSLDQGSEAFF.

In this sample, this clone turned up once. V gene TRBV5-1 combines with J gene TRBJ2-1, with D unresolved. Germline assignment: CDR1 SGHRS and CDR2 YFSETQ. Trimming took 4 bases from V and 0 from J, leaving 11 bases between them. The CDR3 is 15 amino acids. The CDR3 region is CASSAERSSYNEQFF. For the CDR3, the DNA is TGCGCCAGCAGCGCGGAAAGGAGCTCCTACAATGAGCAGTTCTTC.

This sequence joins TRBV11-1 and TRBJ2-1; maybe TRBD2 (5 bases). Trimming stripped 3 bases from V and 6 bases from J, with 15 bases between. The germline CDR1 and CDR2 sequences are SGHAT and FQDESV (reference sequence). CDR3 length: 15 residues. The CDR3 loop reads CASSLSGLPPNEQFF. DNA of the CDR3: TGTGCCAGCAGCTTGTCAGGACTGCCCCCCAATGAGCAGTTCTTC.

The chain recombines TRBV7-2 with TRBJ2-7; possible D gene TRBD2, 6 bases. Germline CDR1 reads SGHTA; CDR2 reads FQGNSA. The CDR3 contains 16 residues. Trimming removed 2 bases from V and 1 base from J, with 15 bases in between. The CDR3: CASSLYIGEVSYEQYF. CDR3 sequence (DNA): TGTGCCAGCAGCTTATATATCGGGGAGGTATCCTACGAGCAGTACTTC.